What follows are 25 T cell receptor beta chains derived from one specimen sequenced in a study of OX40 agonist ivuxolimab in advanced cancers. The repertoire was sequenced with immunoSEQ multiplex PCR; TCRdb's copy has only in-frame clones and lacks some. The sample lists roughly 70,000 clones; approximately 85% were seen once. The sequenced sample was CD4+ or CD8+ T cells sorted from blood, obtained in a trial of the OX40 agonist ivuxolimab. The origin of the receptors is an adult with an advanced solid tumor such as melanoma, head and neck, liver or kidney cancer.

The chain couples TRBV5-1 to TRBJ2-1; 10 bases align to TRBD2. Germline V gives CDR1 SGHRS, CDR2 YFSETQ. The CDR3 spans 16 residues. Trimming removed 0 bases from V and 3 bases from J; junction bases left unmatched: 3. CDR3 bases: TGCGCCAGCAGCTTGGATCGGACTAGCGGCTACAATGAGCAGTTCTTC. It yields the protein CASSLDRTSGYNEQFF.

Here the CDR3 DNA reads TGTGCCAGCAGTGAATTTGCGGGAAAGGGCCCCTATGGCTACACCTTC. Translating gives CASSEFAGKGPYGYTF. The V gene is TRBV2, the J gene TRBJ1-2; D remains ambiguous. This CDR3 region has 16 residues. Germline CDR1 reads SNHLY; CDR2 reads FYNNEI. Trimming left V 2 bases short and J 4 bases short, with 17 bases between.

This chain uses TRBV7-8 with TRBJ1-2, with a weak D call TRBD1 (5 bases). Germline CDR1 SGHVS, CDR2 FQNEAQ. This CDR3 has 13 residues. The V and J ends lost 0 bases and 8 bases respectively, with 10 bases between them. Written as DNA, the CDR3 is TGTGCCAGCAGCTTAGCAGACAGCTTCGGCTACACCTTC. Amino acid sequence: CASSLADSFGYTF.

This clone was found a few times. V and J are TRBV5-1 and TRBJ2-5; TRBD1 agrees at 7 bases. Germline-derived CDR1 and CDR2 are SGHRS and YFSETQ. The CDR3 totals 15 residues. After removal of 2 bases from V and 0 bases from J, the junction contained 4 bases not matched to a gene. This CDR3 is CASSLQDRYQETQYF. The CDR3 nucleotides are TGCGCCAGCAGCTTACAGGACAGGTACCAAGAGACCCAGTACTTC. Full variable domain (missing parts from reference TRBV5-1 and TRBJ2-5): KAGVTQTPRYLIKTRGQQVTLSCSPISGHRSVSWYQQTPGQGLQFLFEYFSETQRNKGNFPGRFSGRQFSNSRSEMNVSTLELGDSALYLCASSLQDRYQETQYFGPGTRLLVL.

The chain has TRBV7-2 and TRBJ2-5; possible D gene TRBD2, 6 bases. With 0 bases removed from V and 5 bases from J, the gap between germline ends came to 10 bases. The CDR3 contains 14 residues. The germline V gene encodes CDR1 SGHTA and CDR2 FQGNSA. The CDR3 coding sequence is TGTGCCAGCAGCTTAGCCGGGGGTGGGGAGACCCAGTACTTC. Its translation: CASSLAGGGETQYF. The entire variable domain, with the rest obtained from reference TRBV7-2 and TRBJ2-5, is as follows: GAGVSQSPSNKVTEKGKDVELRCDPISGHTALYWYRQSLGQGLEFLIYFQGNSAPDKSGLPSDRFSAERTGGSVSTLTIQRTQQEDSAVYLCASSLAGGGETQYFGPGTRLLVL.

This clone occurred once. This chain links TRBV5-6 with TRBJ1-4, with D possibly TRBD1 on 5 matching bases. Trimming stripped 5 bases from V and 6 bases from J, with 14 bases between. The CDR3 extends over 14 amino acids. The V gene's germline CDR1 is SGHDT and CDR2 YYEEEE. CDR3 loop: CASRVFGGDEKLFF. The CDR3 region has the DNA TGTGCCAGCAGGGTCTTCGGAGGGGATGAAAAACTGTTTTTT.

CDR3 DNA: TGTGCCAGCTCACCGGGCTCCACCGATGAGCAGTTCTTC. It specifies CASSPGSTDEQFF. J is TRBJ2-1 and V is TRBV18; D is uncertain. The CDR3 consists of 13 residues. Germline CDR1 and CDR2: KGHSH and LQKENI. Between the trimmed V and J ends, which lost 3 bases and 8 bases, there was a span of 11 bases.

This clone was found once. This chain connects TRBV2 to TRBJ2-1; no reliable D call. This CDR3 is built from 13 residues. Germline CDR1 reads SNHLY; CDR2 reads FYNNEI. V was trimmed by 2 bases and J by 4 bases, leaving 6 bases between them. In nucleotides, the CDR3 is TGTGCCAGCAGTGAATATGTGTACAATGAGCAGTTCTTC. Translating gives CASSEYVYNEQFF.

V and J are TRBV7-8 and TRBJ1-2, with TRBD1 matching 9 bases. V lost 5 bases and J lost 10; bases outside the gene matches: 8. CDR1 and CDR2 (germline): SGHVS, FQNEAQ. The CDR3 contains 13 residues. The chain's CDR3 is CASSITGTGNYTF. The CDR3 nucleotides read TGTGCCAGCAGCATAACCGGGACAGGGAACTACACCTTC.

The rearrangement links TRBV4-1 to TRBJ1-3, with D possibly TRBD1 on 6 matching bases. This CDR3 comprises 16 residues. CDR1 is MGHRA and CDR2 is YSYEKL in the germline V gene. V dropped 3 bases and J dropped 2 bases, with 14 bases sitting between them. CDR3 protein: CASSHVVGAAGNTIYF. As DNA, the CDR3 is TGCGCCAGCAGCCACGTGGTGGGGGCAGCTGGAAACACCATATATTTT.

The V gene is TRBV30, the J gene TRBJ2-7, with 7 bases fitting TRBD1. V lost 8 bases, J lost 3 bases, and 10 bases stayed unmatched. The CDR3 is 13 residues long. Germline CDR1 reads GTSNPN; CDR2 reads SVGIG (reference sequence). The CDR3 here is CAGGKGTVYEQYF. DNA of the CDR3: TGTGCCGGGGGAAAGGGGACAGTCTACGAGCAGTACTTC.

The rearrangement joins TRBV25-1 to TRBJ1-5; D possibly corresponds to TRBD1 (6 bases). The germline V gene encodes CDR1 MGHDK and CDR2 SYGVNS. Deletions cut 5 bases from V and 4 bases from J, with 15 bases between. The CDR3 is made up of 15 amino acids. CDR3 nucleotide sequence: TGTGCCAGCAGTCCGGGGGGGGCTCTGAATCAGCCCCAGCATTTT. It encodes CASSPGGALNQPQHF.

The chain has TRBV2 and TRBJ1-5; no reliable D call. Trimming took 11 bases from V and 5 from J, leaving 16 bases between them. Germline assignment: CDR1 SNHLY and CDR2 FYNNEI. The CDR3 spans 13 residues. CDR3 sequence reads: CARGKTGHQPQHF. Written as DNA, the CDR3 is TGTGCCCGCGGTAAGACCGGGCATCAGCCCCAGCATTTT. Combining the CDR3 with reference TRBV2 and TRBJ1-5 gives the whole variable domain EPEVTQTPSHQVTQMGQEVILRCVPISNHLYFYWYRQILGQKVEFLVSFYNNEISEKSEIFDDQFSVERPDGSNFTLKIRSTKLEDSAMYFCARGKTGHQPQHFGDGTRLSIL.

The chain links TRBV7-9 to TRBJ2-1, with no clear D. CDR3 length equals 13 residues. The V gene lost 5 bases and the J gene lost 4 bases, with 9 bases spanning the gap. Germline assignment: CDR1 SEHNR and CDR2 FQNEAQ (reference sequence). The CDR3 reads CASSPKGYNEQFF. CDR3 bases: TGTGCCAGCAGCCCGAAGGGTTACAATGAGCAGTTCTTC.

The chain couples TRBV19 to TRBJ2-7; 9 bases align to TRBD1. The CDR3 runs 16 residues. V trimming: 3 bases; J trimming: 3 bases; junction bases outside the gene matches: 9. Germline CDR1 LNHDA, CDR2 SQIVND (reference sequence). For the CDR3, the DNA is TGTGCCAGTAGTATCGGACCGGGACAGGGCCTCTACGAGCAGTACTTC. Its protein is CASSIGPGQGLYEQYF.

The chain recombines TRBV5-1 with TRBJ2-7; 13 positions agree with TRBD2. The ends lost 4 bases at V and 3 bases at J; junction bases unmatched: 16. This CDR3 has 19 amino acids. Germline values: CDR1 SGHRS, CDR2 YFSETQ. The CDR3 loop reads CASSPMTSGRTSGVYEQYF. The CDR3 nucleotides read TGCGCCAGCAGCCCTATGACTAGCGGGAGGACTTCGGGGGTCTACGAGCAGTACTTC.

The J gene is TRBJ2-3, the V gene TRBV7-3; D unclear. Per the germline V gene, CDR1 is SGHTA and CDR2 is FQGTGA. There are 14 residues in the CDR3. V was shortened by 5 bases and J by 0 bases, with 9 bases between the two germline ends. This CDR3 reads CASSPSASTDTQYF. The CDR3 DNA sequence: TGTGCCAGCAGCCCGTCGGCTAGCACAGATACGCAGTATTTT.

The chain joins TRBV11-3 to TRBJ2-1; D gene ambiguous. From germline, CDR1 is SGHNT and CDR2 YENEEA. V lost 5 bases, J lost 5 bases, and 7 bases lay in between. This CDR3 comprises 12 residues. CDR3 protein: CASSDSDNEQFF. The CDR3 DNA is TGTGCCAGCAGCGACTCTGACAATGAGCAGTTCTTC. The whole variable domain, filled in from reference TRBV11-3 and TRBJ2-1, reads EAGVVQSPRYKIIEKKQPVAFWCNPISGHNTLYWYLQNLGQGPELLIRYENEEAVDDSQLPKDRFSAERLKGVDSTLKIQPAELGDSAVYLCASSDSDNEQFFGPGTRLTVL.

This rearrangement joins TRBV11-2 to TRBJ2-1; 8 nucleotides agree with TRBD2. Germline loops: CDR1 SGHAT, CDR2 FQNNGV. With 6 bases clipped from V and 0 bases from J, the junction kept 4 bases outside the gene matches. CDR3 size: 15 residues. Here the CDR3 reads CASSSGTSSYNEQFF. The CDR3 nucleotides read TGTGCCAGCAGTTCCGGGACTAGCTCCTACAATGAGCAGTTCTTC.

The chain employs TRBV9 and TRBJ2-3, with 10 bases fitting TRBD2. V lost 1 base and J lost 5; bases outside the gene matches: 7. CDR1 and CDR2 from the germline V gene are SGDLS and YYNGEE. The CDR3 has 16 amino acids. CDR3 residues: CASSVTLAGAVDTQYF. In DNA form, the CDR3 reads TGTGCCAGCAGCGTAACTCTAGCGGGAGCAGTAGATACGCAGTATTTT.

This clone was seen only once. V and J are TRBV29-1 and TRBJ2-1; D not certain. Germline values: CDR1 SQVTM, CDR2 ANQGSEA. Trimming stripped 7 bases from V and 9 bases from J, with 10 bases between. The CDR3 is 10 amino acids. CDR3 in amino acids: CSGGSTEQFF. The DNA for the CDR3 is TGCAGCGGGGGATCTACTGAGCAGTTCTTC.

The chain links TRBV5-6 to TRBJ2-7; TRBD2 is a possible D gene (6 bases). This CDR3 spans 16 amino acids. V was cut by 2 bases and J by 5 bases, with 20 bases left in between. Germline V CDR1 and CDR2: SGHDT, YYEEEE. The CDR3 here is CASSFRSSGRGDEQYF. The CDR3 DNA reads TGTGCCAGCAGCTTTAGGAGTTCAGGGCGGGGAGACGAGCAGTACTTC.

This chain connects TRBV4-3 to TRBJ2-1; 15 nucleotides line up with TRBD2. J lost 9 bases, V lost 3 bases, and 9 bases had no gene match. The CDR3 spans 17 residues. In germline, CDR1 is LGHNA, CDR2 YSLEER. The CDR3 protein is CASSHRPGTSGRTEQFF. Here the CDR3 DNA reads TGCGCCAGCAGCCATCGTCCAGGGACTAGCGGGAGGACTGAGCAGTTCTTC.

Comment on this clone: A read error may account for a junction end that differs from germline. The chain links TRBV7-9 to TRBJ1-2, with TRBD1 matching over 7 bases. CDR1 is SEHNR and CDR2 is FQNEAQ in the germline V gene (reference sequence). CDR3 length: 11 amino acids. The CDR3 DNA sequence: TGTGCCAGCAGCCGCGGACAGGCAGCCATCTTC. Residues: CASSRGQAAIF. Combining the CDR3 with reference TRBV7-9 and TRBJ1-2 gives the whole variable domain DTGVSQNPRHKITKRGQNVTFRCDPISEHNRLYWYRQTLGQGPEFLTYFQNEAQLEKSRLLSDRFSAERPKGSFSTLEIQRTEQGDSAMYLCASSRGQAAIFGSGTRLTVV.

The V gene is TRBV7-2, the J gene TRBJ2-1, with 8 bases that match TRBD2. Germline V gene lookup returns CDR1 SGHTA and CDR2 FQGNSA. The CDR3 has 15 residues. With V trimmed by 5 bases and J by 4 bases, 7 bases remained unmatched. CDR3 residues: CASSITSGPYNEQFF. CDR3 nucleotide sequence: TGTGCCAGCAGCATCACTAGCGGCCCATACAATGAGCAGTTCTTC.